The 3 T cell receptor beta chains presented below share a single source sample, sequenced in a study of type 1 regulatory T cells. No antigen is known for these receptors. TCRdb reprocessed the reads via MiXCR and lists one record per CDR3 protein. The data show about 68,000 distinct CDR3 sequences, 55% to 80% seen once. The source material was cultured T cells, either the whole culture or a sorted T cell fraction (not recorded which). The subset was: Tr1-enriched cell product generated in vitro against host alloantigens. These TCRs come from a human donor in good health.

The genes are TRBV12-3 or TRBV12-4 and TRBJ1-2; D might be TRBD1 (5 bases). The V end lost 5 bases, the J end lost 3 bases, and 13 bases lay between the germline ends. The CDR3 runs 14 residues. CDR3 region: CASSPGPRDYGYTF. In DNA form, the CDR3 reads TGTGCCAGCAGTCCGGGGCCACGTGACTATGGCTACACCTTC.

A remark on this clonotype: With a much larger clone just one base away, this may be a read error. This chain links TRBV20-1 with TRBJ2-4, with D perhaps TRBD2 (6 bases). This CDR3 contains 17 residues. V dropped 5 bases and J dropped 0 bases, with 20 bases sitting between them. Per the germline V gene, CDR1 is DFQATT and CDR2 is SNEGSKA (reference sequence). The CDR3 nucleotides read TGCAGTGCTCACGGCACTAGCAGGAGTGGAGCCAAAAACATTCAGTACTTC. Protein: CSAHGTSRSGAKNIQYF.

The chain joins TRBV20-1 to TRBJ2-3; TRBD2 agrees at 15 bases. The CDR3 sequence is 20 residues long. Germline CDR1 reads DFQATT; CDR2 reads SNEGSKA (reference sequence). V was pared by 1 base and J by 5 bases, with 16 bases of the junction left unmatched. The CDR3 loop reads CSARVLGVEPGLAGGDTQYF. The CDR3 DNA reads TGCAGTGCTAGAGTTCTGGGGGTTGAACCGGGACTAGCGGGAGGAGATACGCAGTATTTT.